Below, 19 T cell receptor beta chains from the same sample are listed, as sequenced in a study of Graves' ophthalmopathy and Graves' hyperthyroidism. Amplification from RNA transcripts yielded the TCR beta CDR3 regions. HTBI-primed first-round RT-PCR preceded second-round multiplex PCR. Each CDR3 protein is one row after TCRdb ran MiXCR on the multiplex PCR reads. The sample has 400,000 or so distinct CDR3 sequences, about a sixth seen once. The source material was peripheral blood. The receptors were sampled from an adult woman with stable Graves' hyperthyroidism.

This clonotype occurred many times. J is TRBJ1-3 and V is TRBV6-1, with TRBD1 matching 7 bases. Germline lookup yields CDR1 MNHNS and CDR2 SASEGT. J gave up 0 bases and V 7 bases, and 3 bases lay outside the gene matches. This CDR3 region has 14 residues. The CDR3 coding sequence is TGTGCCAGCACCGGGACAGTCTCTGGAAACACCATATATTTT. It yields the protein CASTGTVSGNTIYF.

The table lists this clonotype with many counts. The chain carries TRBV28 and TRBJ2-7; TRBD1 is a possible D gene (6 bases). CDR1 and CDR2 (germline): MDHEN, SYDVKM. The CDR3 runs to 13 residues. Trimming left V 6 bases short and J 1 base short, with 10 bases between. CDR3 DNA sequence: TGTGCCAGCAGCCGACAGGTTTCCTACGAGCAGTACTTC. It codes for CASSRQVSYEQYF.

This clonotype was recorded at least ten times. The J gene is TRBJ2-6, the V gene TRBV12-5, with 12 bases fitting TRBD1. This CDR3 spans 17 amino acids. Trimming took 5 bases from V and 4 from J; bases not matched to a gene: 6. CDR1 and CDR2 (germline): LGHNT, FRNRAP. CDR3: CASGPGQGAWGANVLTF. Written as DNA, the CDR3 is TGTGCTAGTGGTCCGGGACAGGGGGCTTGGGGGGCCAACGTCCTGACTTTC.

This clonotype showed up many times. The junction shows a germline mismatch at one end, possibly a read error. The chain has TRBV11-1 and TRBJ2-5; TRBD2 matches 9 bases. This CDR3 spans 15 amino acids. From germline, CDR1 is SGHAT and CDR2 FQDESV (reference sequence). Here the CDR3 reads CASSLAGYPQETQYF. The CDR3 nucleotides are TGTGCCAGCAGCCTAGCGGGATATCCCCAAGAGACCCAGTACTTC.

There are many counts of this clonotype. The chain joins TRBV5-1 to TRBJ1-1; D call uncertain. The V and J ends lost 5 bases and 0 bases respectively, with 11 bases between them. Germline-derived CDR1 and CDR2 are SGHRS and YFSETQ. The CDR3 spans 14 residues. The DNA of the CDR3 is TGCGCCAGCAGTATGGATGGGGTGAACACTGAAGCTTTCTTT. Amino acids: CASSMDGVNTEAFF.

This clonotype was picked up many times. The chain links TRBV28 to TRBJ1-2; no clear D. V shed 2 bases and J shed 2 bases, with 12 bases lying between them. Germline assignment: CDR1 MDHEN and CDR2 SYDVKM. CDR3 length: 15 residues. The CDR3, as DNA: TGTGCCAGCAGTTTACAATCGCACCGAAACTATGGCTACACCTTC. Its protein is CASSLQSHRNYGYTF.

This clonotype was found many times. The junction and the germline gene differ at one end; a read error may be behind it. The V and J genes are TRBV12-3 or TRBV12-4 and TRBJ2-7, with D perhaps matching TRBD1 (7 bases). The length of the CDR3 is 13 residues. CDR3: CASSLTGTGEQCF. CDR3 sequence (DNA): TGTGCCAGCAGTTTGACAGGGACGGGAGAGCAGTGCTTC.

This clonotype was found a few times. The rearrangement joins TRBV2 to TRBJ2-4; D gene ambiguous. The germline gives CDR1 SNHLY, CDR2 FYNNEI. CDR3 length: 12 amino acids. V was pared by 7 bases and J by 3 bases, with 7 bases between. The CDR3 loop is CASTKSKNIQYF. The DNA of the CDR3 is TGTGCCAGCACTAAGAGCAAAAACATTCAGTACTTC.

The rearrangement joins TRBV19 to TRBJ1-5; a weak D match, TRBD1 (6 bases). This CDR3 contains 15 residues. Trimming took 7 bases from V and 3 from J, leaving 16 bases between them. CDR1 is LNHDA, CDR2 SQIVND, per germline (reference sequence). DNA of the CDR3: TGTGCCAGTACCCGACAGGCGCTTCCCAATCAGCCCCAGCATTTT. It specifies CASTRQALPNQPQHF.

A word on this clonotype: Being one base from a much bigger clone, this may be a read error. The chain couples TRBV19 to TRBJ2-2; a possible D gene is TRBD2 (5 bases). Germline V gene sequence: CDR1 LNHDA, CDR2 SQIVND (reference sequence). This CDR3 has 14 residues. Trimming shortened V by 8 bases and J by 4 bases, and 14 bases separated the two germline ends. This chain's CDR3 is CASGLDSPTGELFF. For the CDR3, the DNA is TGTGCCAGTGGTTTGGACTCTCCCACCGGGGAGCTGTTTTTT.

The rearrangement uses TRBV4-3 and TRBJ2-7, with unresolved D. Germline V lookup: CDR1 LGHNA, CDR2 YSLEER. V was clipped by 0 bases and J by 0 bases, with 12 bases between them. The length of the CDR3 is 16 residues. CDR3 sequence reads: CASSQDLSLPSYEQYF. CDR3 coding DNA: TGCGCCAGCAGCCAAGATCTTTCCCTCCCCTCCTACGAGCAGTACTTC.

The chain combines TRBV6-5 with TRBJ1-1; D is unresolved. The CDR3 spans 16 residues. Germline CDR1 reads MNHEY; CDR2 reads SVGAGI. Between the trimmed V and J ends, which lost 0 bases and 0 bases, there was a span of 11 bases. The CDR3 here is CASSYSVGSMNTEAFF. For the CDR3, the DNA is TGTGCCAGCAGTTACTCAGTGGGGAGCATGAACACTGAAGCTTTCTTT.

The table lists this clonotype with many counts. The CDR3 sequence is CASAPLWQGDEQYF. CDR3 nucleotide sequence: TGTGCCAGCGCCCCCTTGTGGCAGGGTGATGAGCAGTACTTC. The J gene is TRBJ2-7, the V gene TRBV28; possible D gene TRBD1, 5 bases. CDR3 size: 14 residues. Trimming pared 8 bases from V and 7 bases from J, leaving 21 bases between. Germline V CDR1 and CDR2: MDHEN, SYDVKM.

This clonotype was seen ten or more times. V is TRBV6-5 and J is TRBJ1-6; 8 bases are a match to TRBD1. The ends lost 6 bases at V and 7 bases at J; junction bases unmatched: 8. The germline V gene has CDR1 MNHEY and CDR2 SVGAGI. The CDR3 length is 15 residues. The CDR3 nucleotides read TGTGCCAGCAGACCCCCGGGACAGGAGAATTCACCCCTCCACTTT. Its translation is CASRPPGQENSPLHF.

This clonotype occurred many times. The rearrangement uses TRBV12-3 or TRBV12-4 and TRBJ2-7; 7 nucleotides align to TRBD1. This CDR3 contains 15 residues. Losses at the gene ends were 8 bases for V and 1 base for J; bases not matched to a gene: 11. CDR3 in amino acids: CASGKGTDPSYEQYF. The DNA of the CDR3 is TGTGCCAGCGGGAAGGGGACAGACCCATCCTACGAGCAGTACTTC.

This clonotype was recorded many times. This chain uses TRBV6-1 with TRBJ2-7, with 7 bases that match TRBD1. The CDR3 spans 14 residues. V trimming: 7 bases; J trimming: 1 base; junction bases outside the gene matches: 7. CDR1 is MNHNS and CDR2 is SASEGT in the germline V gene. The CDR3 coding sequence is TGTGCCAGCACCGGGGACAGTTTTTCCTACGAGCAGTACTTC. It yields the protein CASTGDSFSYEQYF.

This clonotype showed up many times. The chain employs TRBV5-6 and TRBJ2-3, with 7 nucleotides matching TRBD2. The CDR3 covers 14 residues. Per the germline V gene, CDR1 is SGHDT and CDR2 is YYEEEE. The J segment lost 6 bases and the V segment lost 3 bases, leaving 7 bases of the junction unmatched. CDR3 coding DNA: TGTGCCAGCAGCTGGAGTGGGGGGGGTGATACGCAGTATTTT. Its translation: CASSWSGGGDTQYF. Full variable domain (missing parts from reference TRBV5-6 and TRBJ2-3): DAGVTQSPTHLIKTRGQQVTLRCSPKSGHDTVSWYQQALGQGPQFIFQYYEEEERQRGNFPDRFSGHQFPNYSSELNVNALLLGDSALYLCASSWSGGGDTQYFGPGTRLTVL.

The gene calls are TRBV30 and TRBJ2-2; a weak D match, TRBD1 (5 bases). Germline lookup yields CDR1 GTSNPN and CDR2 SVGIG (reference sequence). Trimming stripped 2 bases from V and 4 bases from J, with 14 bases between. This CDR3 is 15 amino acids long. The CDR3 DNA reads TGTGCCTGGAGTACCACCATAGGGGTCACCGGGGAGCTGTTTTTT. It specifies CAWSTTIGVTGELFF.

The chain recombines TRBV3-1 with TRBJ1-2; D remains unclear. This CDR3 spans 15 amino acids. CDR1 LGHDT and CDR2 YNNKEL come from the germline V gene (reference sequence). Trimming cost V 1 base and J 7 bases, with 16 bases left between them. The CDR3 protein is CASSQGGAGFGGYTF. CDR3 nucleotides: TGTGCCAGCAGCCAAGGAGGAGCGGGGTTTGGTGGCTACACCTTC.